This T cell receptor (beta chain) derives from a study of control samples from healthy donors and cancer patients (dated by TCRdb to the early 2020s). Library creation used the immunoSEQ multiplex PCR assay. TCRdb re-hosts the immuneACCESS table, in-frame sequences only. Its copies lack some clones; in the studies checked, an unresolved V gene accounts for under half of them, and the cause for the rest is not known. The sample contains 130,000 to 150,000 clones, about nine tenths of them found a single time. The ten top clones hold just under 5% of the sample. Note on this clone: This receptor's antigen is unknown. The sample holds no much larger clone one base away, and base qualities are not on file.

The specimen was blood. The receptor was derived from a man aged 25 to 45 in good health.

The CDR3 corresponds to CASSFPIPQPQHF. In nucleotide form, the sequence is TGTGCCAGTAGTTTCCCGATACCCCAGCCCCAGCATTTT. This sequence uses TRBV19 and TRBJ1-5; a confident D gene designation cannot be given. Counted from cysteine to phenylalanine, this CDR3 has 13 amino acids. The DNA shown is the 39-base CDR3, in frame from base 1. In the germline V gene (reference sequence), CDR1 corresponds to LNHDA and CDR2 to SQIVND. Cut back by 5 bases and 7 bases, the V and J ends lie 12 bases apart.